This entry lists 8 T cell receptor beta chains sequenced from one sample in a study of T cell responses to AZD1222 COVID-19 vaccine. The assay was immunoSEQ multiplex PCR, and TCRdb's table has in-frame clones only and misses some. Of 200,000 or so clones listed, 85% to 95% are singletons. The starting material was peripheral blood, obtained on day 0 of AZD1222 vaccination. The receptors shown here come from an adult in good health.

This rearrangement joins TRBV5-1 to TRBJ2-2; the match to TRBD2 covers 8 bases. The CDR3 consists of 16 residues. J gave up 2 bases and V 4 bases, and 7 bases lay outside the gene matches. Germline-derived CDR1 and CDR2 are SGHRS and YFSETQ. CDR3 amino acids: CASSRTLADNTGELFF. The CDR3 DNA is TGCGCCAGCAGCCGAACACTAGCGGATAACACCGGGGAGCTGTTTTTT.

CDR3 loop: CASSLNHAQAGSPLHF. In nucleotides, the CDR3 is TGTGCCAGCAGTTTAAACCACGCTCAAGCTGGTTCACCCCTCCACTTT. The V gene is TRBV6-6, the J gene TRBJ1-6, with unresolved D. Between the trimmed V and J ends, which lost 4 bases and 9 bases, there was a span of 19 bases. Germline values: CDR1 MNHNY, CDR2 SVGAGI (reference sequence). CDR3 length equals 16 residues.

The chain has TRBV18 and TRBJ2-7, with D hard to call. This CDR3 spans 14 amino acids. Per germline, CDR1 KGHSH and CDR2 LQKENI. V was pared by 0 bases and J by 1 base, with 7 bases between. CDR3 protein: CASSPPVSSYEQYF. CDR3 DNA sequence: TGTGCCAGCTCACCACCGGTTTCATCCTACGAGCAGTACTTC.

The V and J genes are TRBV11-1 and TRBJ2-3; possibly TRBD2 for D (6 bases). V was pared by 4 bases and J by 5 bases, with 13 bases between. This CDR3 region has 14 residues. Germline values: CDR1 SGHAT, CDR2 FQDESV (reference sequence). The CDR3 nucleotides read TGTGCCAGCAGCTGGGGGGTCGGGGTAGATACGCAGTATTTT. Protein: CASSWGVGVDTQYF.

Notes on this clone: No DNA is shown, since the ends of the CDR3 on it are uncertain; the CDR3 is the one TCRdb lists. The gene calls are TRBV6-2 or TRBV6-3 and TRBJ2-7; the D call TRBD2 from the table was never checked on the DNA. From its first to its last residue, the CDR3 has 20 amino acids. Germline V lookup: CDR1 MNHEY, CDR2 SVGEGT. CDR3 sequence: CASSPPDWNYEQYVEGEQYV.

The rearrangement links TRBV18 to TRBJ1-5; D ambiguous. V was clipped by 0 bases and J by 5 bases, with 2 bases between them. This CDR3 spans 12 amino acids. From germline, CDR1 is KGHSH and CDR2 LQKENI. The CDR3: CASSPPDQPQHF. CDR3 nucleotide sequence: TGTGCCAGCTCACCACCGGATCAGCCCCAGCATTTT.

The rearrangement uses TRBV6-4 and TRBJ2-4; TRBD1 aligns across 8 bases. V shed 0 bases, J shed 8 bases, and the junction held 3 bases outside the gene matches. There are 14 residues in the CDR3. Germline V lookup: CDR1 MRHNA, CDR2 SNTAGT. CDR3 nucleotide sequence: TGTGCCAGCAGTGACTCGCAGGGGGCAGACATTCAGTACTTC. Translating gives CASSDSQGADIQYF.

This rearrangement joins TRBV12-1 to TRBJ1-1. TRBV12-1 is shown as a pseudogene. The CDR3 totals 17 residues. Written as DNA, the CDR3 is TGTGCCAGCAGCTCATTTATCAGGGGAAAGGGAGGCACTGAAGCTTTCTTT. Protein sequence: CASSSFIRGKGGTEAFF.